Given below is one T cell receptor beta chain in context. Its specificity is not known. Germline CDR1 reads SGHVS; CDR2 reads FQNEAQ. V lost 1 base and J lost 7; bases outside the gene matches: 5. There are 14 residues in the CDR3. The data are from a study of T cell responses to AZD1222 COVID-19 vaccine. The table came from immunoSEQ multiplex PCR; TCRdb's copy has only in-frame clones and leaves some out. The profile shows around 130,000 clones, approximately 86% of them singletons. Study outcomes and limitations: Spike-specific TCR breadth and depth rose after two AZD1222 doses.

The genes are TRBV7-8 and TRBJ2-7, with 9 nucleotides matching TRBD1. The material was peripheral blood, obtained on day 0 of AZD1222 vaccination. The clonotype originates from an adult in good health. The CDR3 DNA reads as TGTGCCAGCAGCTTAGGGACAGGGGTATGGGAGCAGTACTTC. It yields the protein CASSLGTGVWEQYF.